Below are 25 T cell receptor beta chains sequenced from a single sample in a study of T cell responses to AZD1222 COVID-19 vaccine. Measured with immunoSEQ multiplex PCR; TCRdb has only the in-frame clones, and not every one. The repertoire holds around 140,000 clones, with around nine tenths as singletons. Here the sequenced sample was peripheral blood, taken on day 0 of AZD1222 vaccination. Receptor source: an adult in good health.

V usage is TRBV30 and J usage is TRBJ2-3; 9 bases agree with TRBD1. CDR3 length: 14 residues. Germline V gene lookup returns CDR1 GTSNPN and CDR2 SVGIG (reference sequence). V lost 7 bases, J lost 0 bases, and 5 bases stayed unmatched. In DNA, the CDR3 is TGTGCCTCGGACAGGGGTCTTAGCACAGATACGCAGTATTTT. This sequence encodes CASDRGLSTDTQYF.

The V and J genes are TRBV13 and TRBJ2-7; TRBD2 agrees at 8 bases. The CDR3 is 14 residues long. With V trimmed by 5 bases and J by 1 base, 4 bases remained unmatched. Germline lookup yields CDR1 PRHDT and CDR2 FYEKMQ (reference sequence). The CDR3, as DNA: TGTGCCAGCAGCCCAACTAGCGGTTCCTACGAGCAGTACTTC. This gives the protein CASSPTSGSYEQYF.

The chain has TRBV27 and TRBJ2-3; 10 nucleotides agree with TRBD2. V dropped 3 bases and J dropped 1; count of bases not matched to a gene: 7. From germline, CDR1 is MNHEY and CDR2 SMNVEV (reference sequence). The CDR3 has 17 residues. CDR3 DNA sequence: TGTGCCAGCAGTTTTCTGAGCGGGGGGGCTGGCACAGATACGCAGTATTTT. The encoded protein is CASSFLSGGAGTDTQYF.

J is TRBJ1-2 and V is TRBV15; 7 bases are shared with TRBD1. The V segment lost 0 bases and the J segment 8 bases; nucleotides outside the gene matches: 6. CDR1 is LNHNV and CDR2 is YYDKDF in the germline V gene (reference sequence). The CDR3 spans 14 residues. This CDR3 is CATSRDRGGGGYTF. CDR3 bases: TGTGCCACCAGCAGAGATCGAGGGGGCGGCGGCTACACCTTC.

The DNA for the CDR3 is TGTGCCAGCACCTGGGGGGAGCGGGTTTACAATGAGCAGTTCTTC. It yields the protein CASTWGERVYNEQFF. The gene calls are TRBV25-1 and TRBJ2-1; D may be TRBD2 (6 bases). This CDR3 region has 15 residues. Germline assignment: CDR1 MGHDK and CDR2 SYGVNS. V was pared by 7 bases and J by 4 bases, with 17 bases between.

The J gene is TRBJ1-1, the V gene TRBV29-1; D remains ambiguous. CDR3 length equals 15 residues. V lost 2 bases, J lost 2 bases, and 15 bases lay in between. Germline V gives CDR1 SQVTM, CDR2 ANQGSEA. The chain's CDR3 is CSVEPQGFINTEAFF. DNA of the CDR3: TGCAGCGTTGAACCCCAAGGATTTATAAACACTGAAGCTTTCTTT.

This clone was found a few times. The chain has TRBV7-6 and TRBJ2-1; TRBD2 aligns across 8 bases. The CDR3 contains 12 residues. The V gene end was trimmed by 8 bases and the J gene end by 8 bases; junction bases not matched to a gene: 5. Germline V lookup: CDR1 SGHVS, CDR2 FNYEAQ. The CDR3: CASGAGGYEQFF. CDR3 nucleotides: TGTGCCAGCGGGGCGGGAGGCTATGAGCAGTTCTTC.

This sequence joins TRBV12-5 and TRBJ2-1; D is ambiguous. Germline CDR1 and CDR2: LGHNT and FRNRAP. V was trimmed by 6 bases and J by 10 bases, leaving 13 bases between them. The CDR3 loop spans 12 amino acids. CDR3 amino acids: CASGTFTEEQFF. CDR3 coding DNA: TGTGCTAGTGGAACCTTCACCGAGGAGCAGTTCTTC.

The rearrangement links TRBV11-3 to TRBJ2-2; D uncertain. The V end lost 1 base, the J end lost 4 bases, and 13 bases lay between the germline ends. CDR3 length: 16 amino acids. From germline, CDR1 is SGHNT and CDR2 YENEEA. CDR3 region: CASSLAGTSGTGELFF. The DNA of the CDR3 is TGTGCCAGCAGCTTAGCGGGCACTTCGGGCACCGGGGAGCTGTTTTTT.

V usage is TRBV9 and J usage is TRBJ1-1; TRBD1 is a possible D gene (5 bases). Trimming stripped 4 bases from V and 0 bases from J, with 16 bases between. Germline lookup yields CDR1 SGDLS and CDR2 YYNGEE. The CDR3 has 16 amino acids. The CDR3 bases are TGTGCCAGCAGCTTCGCGGGGGGTAAGCTGAACACTGAAGCTTTCTTT. This sequence encodes CASSFAGGKLNTEAFF.

The chain joins TRBV7-9 to TRBJ2-1; 7 bases are shared with TRBD2. Germline lookup yields CDR1 SEHNR and CDR2 FQNEAQ (reference sequence). The CDR3 is 15 amino acids. V dropped 3 bases and J dropped 3; count of bases not matched to a gene: 5. In nucleotides, the CDR3 is TGTGCCAGCAGCTTCAGCGGGGACCGCTACAATGAGCAGTTCTTC. Its protein is CASSFSGDRYNEQFF.

The V and J genes are TRBV7-9 and TRBJ1-2; D may be TRBD1 (5 bases). Per germline, CDR1 SEHNR and CDR2 FQNEAQ (reference sequence). CDR3 length: 11 amino acids. V gave up 5 bases and J gave up 5 bases, with 6 bases separating them. The chain's CDR3 is CASSPGYGYTF. The CDR3 coding sequence is TGTGCCAGCAGCCCAGGGTATGGCTACACCTTC.

V gene TRBV12-3 or TRBV12-4 combines with J gene TRBJ1-2, with a tentative D call TRBD1 (5 bases). Trimming took off 2 bases at V and 7 bases at J, with 8 bases between the two ends. The length of the CDR3 is 12 residues. The CDR3 spells CASSLWGSGYTF. In nucleotides, the CDR3 is TGTGCCAGCAGTTTATGGGGGTCTGGCTACACCTTC.

The V and J genes are TRBV27 and TRBJ2-1, with TRBD1 matching 8 bases. CDR3 length equals 15 residues. Germline V gives CDR1 MNHEY, CDR2 SMNVEV (reference sequence). V was pared by 4 bases and J by 4 bases, with 6 bases of the junction left unmatched. CDR3 residues: CASSSRGLSYNEQFF. CDR3 coding DNA: TGTGCCAGCAGTTCCAGGGGGCTATCTTACAATGAGCAGTTCTTC.

The V and J genes are TRBV7-8 and TRBJ2-7, with TRBD1 identical over 8 bases. V shed 2 bases and J 3 bases; nucleotides not matched to a gene: 3. Germline-derived CDR1 and CDR2 are SGHVS and FQNEAQ. CDR3 size: 14 residues. CDR3 region: CASSLRTGIYEQYF. The DNA of the CDR3 is TGTGCCAGCAGCTTAAGGACAGGGATCTACGAGCAGTACTTC.

The V and J genes are TRBV27 and TRBJ1-5, with TRBD1 as a possible D gene (6 bases). The germline V gene encodes CDR1 MNHEY and CDR2 SMNVEV (reference sequence). The V end was cut by 6 bases, the J end by 7 bases, with 22 bases between. CDR3 size: 16 residues. In DNA form, the CDR3 reads TGTGCCAGCAGCCTGAGATTGGGGGGCGCCGGGCAGCCCCAGCATTTT. Its translation: CASSLRLGGAGQPQHF.

This clone was found once. The genes are TRBV20-1 and TRBJ2-2, with D possibly TRBD1 on 5 matching bases. Germline V gives CDR1 DFQATT, CDR2 SNEGSKA (reference sequence). V was pared by 3 bases and J by 0 bases, with 14 bases between. The CDR3 runs to 16 residues. The CDR3 here is CSASIRAGPNTGELFF. The CDR3 bases are TGCAGTGCTAGTATCCGGGCAGGGCCGAACACCGGGGAGCTGTTTTTT.

The rearrangement joins TRBV12-3 or TRBV12-4 to TRBJ1-2; D possibly corresponds to TRBD1 (5 bases). The ends were cut back, 7 bases at V and 3 bases at J, with 9 bases in the middle. This CDR3 region has 12 residues. DNA for the CDR3: TGTGCCAGCAAAGGGACCGACTATGGCTACACCTTC. This codes for CASKGTDYGYTF.

This clone has only a few counts. The chain carries TRBV11-2 and TRBJ2-7, with D unclear. Germline-derived CDR1 and CDR2 are SGHAT and FQNNGV. Trimming took off 4 bases at V and 6 bases at J, with 13 bases between the two ends. The CDR3 totals 13 residues. The CDR3 DNA sequence: TGTGCCAGCAGCTCAATACGGCGGCCCGAGCAGTACTTC. Its translation: CASSSIRRPEQYF.

This chain uses TRBV27 with TRBJ2-7; 9 bases fit TRBD1. Germline CDR1 and CDR2: MNHEY and SMNVEV (reference sequence). J lost 1 base, V lost 1 base, and 11 bases had no gene match. The length of the CDR3 is 18 residues. In DNA form, the CDR3 reads TGTGCCAGCAGTTTATTCTCGCAACTGACAGGGGGATCCTACGAGCAGTACTTC. Translating it yields CASSLFSQLTGGSYEQYF.

This clone was found once. The J gene is TRBJ2-1, the V gene TRBV11-1; TRBD1 is a possible D gene (5 bases). Between the trimmed V and J ends, which lost 0 bases and 7 bases, there was a span of 7 bases. The CDR3 runs to 13 residues. The germline V gene encodes CDR1 SGHAT and CDR2 FQDESV (reference sequence). The CDR3 DNA reads TGTGCCAGCAGCTTAGCAGGGGTGAATGAGCAGTTCTTC. This translates into CASSLAGVNEQFF.

This rearrangement joins TRBV4-3 to TRBJ2-7, with D perhaps matching TRBD2 (5 bases). The CDR3 is made up of 15 amino acids. Germline V gene lookup returns CDR1 LGHNA and CDR2 YSLEER. Trimming took 0 bases from V and 4 from J, leaving 13 bases between them. The DNA for the CDR3 is TGCGCCAGCAGCCAAGAGCAACGGGGAAGTTACGAGCAGTACTTC. It specifies CASSQEQRGSYEQYF.

V gene TRBV6-2 or TRBV6-3 combines with J gene TRBJ2-7; 7 nucleotides align to TRBD1. V lost 4 bases and J lost 5; bases outside the gene matches: 14. Germline V lookup: CDR1 MNHEY, CDR2 SVGEGT. The CDR3 loop spans 16 amino acids. This chain's CDR3 is CASSFPKGARQDEQYF. For the CDR3, the DNA is TGTGCCAGCAGTTTCCCTAAGGGGGCCCGCCAGGACGAGCAGTACTTC.

This clone was counted a single time. This chain links TRBV5-6 with TRBJ2-1; 7 bases are shared with TRBD2. Per the germline V gene, CDR1 is SGHDT and CDR2 is YYEEEE. The CDR3 length is 11 residues. V lost 3 bases to trimming and J lost 9 bases; unmatched junction nucleotides: 0. The CDR3: CASSSGGEQFF. The CDR3 nucleotides read TGTGCCAGCAGCTCGGGAGGTGAGCAGTTCTTC.

The rearrangement joins TRBV27 to TRBJ1-1; D remains ambiguous. The CDR3 totals 14 residues. Trimming took off 2 bases at V and 2 bases at J, with 9 bases between the two ends. Germline V gives CDR1 MNHEY, CDR2 SMNVEV (reference sequence). CDR3 nucleotides: TGTGCCAGCAGTTTAGGCAGGATCAACACTGAAGCTTTCTTT. Amino acid sequence: CASSLGRINTEAFF.